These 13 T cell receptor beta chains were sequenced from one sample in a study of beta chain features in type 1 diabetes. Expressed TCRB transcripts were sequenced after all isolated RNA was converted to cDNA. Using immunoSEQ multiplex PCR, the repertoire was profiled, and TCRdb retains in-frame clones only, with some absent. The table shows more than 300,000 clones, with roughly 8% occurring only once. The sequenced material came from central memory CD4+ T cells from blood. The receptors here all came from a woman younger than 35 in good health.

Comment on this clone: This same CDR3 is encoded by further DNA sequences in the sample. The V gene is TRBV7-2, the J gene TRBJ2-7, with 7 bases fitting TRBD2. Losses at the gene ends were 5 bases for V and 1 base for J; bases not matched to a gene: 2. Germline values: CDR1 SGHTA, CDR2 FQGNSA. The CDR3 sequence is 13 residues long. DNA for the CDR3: TGTGCCAGCAGCCTCGGGAGGTCCTACGAGCAGTACTTC. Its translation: CASSLGRSYEQYF.

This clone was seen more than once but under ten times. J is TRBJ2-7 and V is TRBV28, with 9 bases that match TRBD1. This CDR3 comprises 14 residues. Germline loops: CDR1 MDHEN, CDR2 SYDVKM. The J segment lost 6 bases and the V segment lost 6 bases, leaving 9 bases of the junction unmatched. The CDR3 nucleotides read TGTGCCAGCAGACTAAGGGACAGGGTTTTCGAGCAGTACTTC. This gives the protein CASRLRDRVFEQYF.

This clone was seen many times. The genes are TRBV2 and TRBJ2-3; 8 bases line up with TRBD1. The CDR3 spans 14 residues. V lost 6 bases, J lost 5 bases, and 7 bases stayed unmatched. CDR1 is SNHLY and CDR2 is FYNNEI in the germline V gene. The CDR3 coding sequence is TGTGCCAGCAGCGGACAGGGAGGAATAGATACGCAGTATTTT. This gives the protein CASSGQGGIDTQYF.

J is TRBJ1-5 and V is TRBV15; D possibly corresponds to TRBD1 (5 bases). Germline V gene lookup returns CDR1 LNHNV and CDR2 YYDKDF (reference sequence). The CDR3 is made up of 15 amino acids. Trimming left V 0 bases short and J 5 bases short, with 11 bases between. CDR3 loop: CATSRDPSGHQPQHF. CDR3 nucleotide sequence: TGTGCCACCAGCAGAGATCCCTCAGGGCATCAGCCCCAGCATTTT.

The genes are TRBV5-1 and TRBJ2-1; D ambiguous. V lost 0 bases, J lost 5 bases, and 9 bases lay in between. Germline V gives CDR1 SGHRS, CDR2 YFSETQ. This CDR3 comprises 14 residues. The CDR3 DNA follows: TGCGCCAGCAGCTTGGGTGGAGTCGACAATGAGCAGTTCTTC. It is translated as CASSLGGVDNEQFF.

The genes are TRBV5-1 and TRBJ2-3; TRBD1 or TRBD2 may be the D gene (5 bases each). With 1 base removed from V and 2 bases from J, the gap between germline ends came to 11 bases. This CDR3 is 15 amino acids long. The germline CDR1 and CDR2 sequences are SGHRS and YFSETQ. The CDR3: CASSLKVGVTDTQYF. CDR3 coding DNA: TGCGCCAGCAGCTTGAAAGTGGGGGTCACAGATACGCAGTATTTT.

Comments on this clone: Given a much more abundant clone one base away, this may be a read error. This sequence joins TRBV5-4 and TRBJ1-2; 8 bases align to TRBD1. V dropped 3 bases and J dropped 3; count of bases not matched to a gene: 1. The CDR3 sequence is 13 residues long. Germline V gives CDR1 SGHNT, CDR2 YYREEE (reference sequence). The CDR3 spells CASSSGQDYGYTF. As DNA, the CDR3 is TGTGCCAGCAGCTCGGGACAGGACTATGGCTACACCTTC.

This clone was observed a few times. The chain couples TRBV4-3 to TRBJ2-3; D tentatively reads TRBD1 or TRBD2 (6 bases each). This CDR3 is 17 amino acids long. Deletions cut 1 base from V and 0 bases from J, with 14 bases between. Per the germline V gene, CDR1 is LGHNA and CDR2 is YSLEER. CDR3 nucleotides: TGCGCCAGCAGCCAAGTGGGGGCAAGCGGGAGCACAGATACGCAGTATTTT. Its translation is CASSQVGASGSTDTQYF.

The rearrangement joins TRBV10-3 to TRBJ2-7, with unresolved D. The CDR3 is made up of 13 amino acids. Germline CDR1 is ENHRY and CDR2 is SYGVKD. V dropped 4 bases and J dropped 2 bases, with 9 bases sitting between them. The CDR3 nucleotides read TGTGCCATCAGTGGAAAAGGCACCTACGAGCAGTACTTC. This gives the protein CAISGKGTYEQYF.

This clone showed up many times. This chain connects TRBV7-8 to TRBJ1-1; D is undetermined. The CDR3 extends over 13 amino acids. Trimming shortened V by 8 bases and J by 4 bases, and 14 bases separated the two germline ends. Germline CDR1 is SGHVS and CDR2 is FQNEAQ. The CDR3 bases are TGTGCCAGCGGTTGGATTGTAAGCACTGAAGCTTTCTTT. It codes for CASGWIVSTEAFF.

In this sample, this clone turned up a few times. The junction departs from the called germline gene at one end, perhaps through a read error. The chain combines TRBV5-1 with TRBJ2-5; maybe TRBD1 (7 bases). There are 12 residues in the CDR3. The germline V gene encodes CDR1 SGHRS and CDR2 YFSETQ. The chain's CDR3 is CASSWGGDSSNF. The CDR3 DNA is TGCGCCAGCAGCTGGGGCGGGGACAGTTCTAACTTC.

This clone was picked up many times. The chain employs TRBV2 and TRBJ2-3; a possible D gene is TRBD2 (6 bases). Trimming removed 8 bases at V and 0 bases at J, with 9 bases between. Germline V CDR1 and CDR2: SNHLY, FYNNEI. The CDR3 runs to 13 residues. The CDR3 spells CASAGGSTDTQYF. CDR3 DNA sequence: TGTGCCAGCGCCGGGGGAAGCACAGATACGCAGTATTTT.

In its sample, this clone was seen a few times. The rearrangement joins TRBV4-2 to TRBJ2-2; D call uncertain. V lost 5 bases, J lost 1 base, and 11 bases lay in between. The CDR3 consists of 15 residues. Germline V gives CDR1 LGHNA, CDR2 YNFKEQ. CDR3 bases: TGTGCCAGCAGCTCCCACATTGGGAACACCGGGGAGCTGTTTTTT. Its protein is CASSSHIGNTGELFF.